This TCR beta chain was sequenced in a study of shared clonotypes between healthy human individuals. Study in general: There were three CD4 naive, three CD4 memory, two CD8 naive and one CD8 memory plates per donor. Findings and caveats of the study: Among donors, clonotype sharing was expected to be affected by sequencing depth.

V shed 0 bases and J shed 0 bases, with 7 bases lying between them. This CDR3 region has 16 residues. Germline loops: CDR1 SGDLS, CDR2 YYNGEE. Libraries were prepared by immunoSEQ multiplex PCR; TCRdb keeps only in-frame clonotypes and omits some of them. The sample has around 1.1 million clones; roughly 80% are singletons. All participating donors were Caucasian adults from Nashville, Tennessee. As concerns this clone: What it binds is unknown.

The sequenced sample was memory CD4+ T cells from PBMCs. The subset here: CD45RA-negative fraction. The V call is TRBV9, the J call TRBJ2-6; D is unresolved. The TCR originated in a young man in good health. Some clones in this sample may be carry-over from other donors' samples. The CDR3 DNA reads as TGTGCCAGCAGCGTAGTTCCGAACTCTGGGGCCAACGTCCTGACTTTC. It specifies CASSVVPNSGANVLTF.